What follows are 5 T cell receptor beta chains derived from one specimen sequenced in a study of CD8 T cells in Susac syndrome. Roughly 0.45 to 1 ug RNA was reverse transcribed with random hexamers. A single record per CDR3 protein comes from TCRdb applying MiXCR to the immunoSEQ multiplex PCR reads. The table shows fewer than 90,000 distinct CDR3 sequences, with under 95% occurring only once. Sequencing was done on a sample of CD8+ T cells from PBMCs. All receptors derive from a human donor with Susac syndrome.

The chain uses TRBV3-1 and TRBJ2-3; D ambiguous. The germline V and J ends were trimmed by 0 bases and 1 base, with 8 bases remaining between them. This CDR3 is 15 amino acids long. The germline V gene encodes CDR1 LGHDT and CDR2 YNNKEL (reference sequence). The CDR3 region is CASSQEARGTDTQYF. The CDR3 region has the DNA TGTGCCAGCAGCCAAGAGGCTAGAGGCACAGATACGCAGTATTTT.

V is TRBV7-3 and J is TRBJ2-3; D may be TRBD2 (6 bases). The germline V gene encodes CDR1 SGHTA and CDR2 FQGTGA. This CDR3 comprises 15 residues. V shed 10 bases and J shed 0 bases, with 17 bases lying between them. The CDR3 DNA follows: TGTGCCACCGCCTTGTGGGGGACTAGCACAGATACGCAGTATTTT. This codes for CATALWGTSTDTQYF.

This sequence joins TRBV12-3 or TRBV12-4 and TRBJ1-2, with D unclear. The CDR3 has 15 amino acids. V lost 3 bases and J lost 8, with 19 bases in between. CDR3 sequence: CASSFSIGAGSGYTF. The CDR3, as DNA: TGTGCCAGCAGTTTCTCGATAGGAGCCGGATCGGGCTACACCTTC.

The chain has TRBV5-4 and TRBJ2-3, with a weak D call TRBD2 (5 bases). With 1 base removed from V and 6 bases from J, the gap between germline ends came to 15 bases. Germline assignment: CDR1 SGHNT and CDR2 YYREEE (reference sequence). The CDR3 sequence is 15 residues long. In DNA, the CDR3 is TGTGCCAGCAGCTTGATCCCAACGCCGGGGGATACGCAGTATTTT. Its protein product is CASSLIPTPGDTQYF.

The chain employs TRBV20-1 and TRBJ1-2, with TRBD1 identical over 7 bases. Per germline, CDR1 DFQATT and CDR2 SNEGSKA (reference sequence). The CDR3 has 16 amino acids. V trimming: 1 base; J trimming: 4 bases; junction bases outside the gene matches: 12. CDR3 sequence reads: CSARAVTGDGVYGYTF. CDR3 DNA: TGCAGTGCTAGAGCCGTTACAGGGGATGGGGTCTATGGCTACACCTTC.